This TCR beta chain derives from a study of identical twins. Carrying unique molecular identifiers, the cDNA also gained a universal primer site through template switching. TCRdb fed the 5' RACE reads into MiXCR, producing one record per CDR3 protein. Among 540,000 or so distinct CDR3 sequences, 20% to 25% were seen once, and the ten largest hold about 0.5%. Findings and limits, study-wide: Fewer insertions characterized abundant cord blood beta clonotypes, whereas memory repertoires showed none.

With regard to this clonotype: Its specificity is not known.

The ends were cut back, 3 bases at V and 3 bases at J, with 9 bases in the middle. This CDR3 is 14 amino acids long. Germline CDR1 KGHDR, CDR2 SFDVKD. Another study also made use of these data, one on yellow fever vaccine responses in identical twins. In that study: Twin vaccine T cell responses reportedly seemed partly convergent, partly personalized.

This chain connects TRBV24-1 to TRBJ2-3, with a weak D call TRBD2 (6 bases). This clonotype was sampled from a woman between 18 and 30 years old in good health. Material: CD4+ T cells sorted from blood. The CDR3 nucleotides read TGTGCCACCAGTGATACGGGACTGACAGATACGCAGTATTTT. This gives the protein CATSDTGLTDTQYF.